This entry is about one TCR beta chain. This entry comes from a study of blood T cell repertoires in COVID-19. The V gene end was trimmed by 1 base and the J gene end by 8 bases; junction bases not matched to a gene: 7. Germline-derived CDR1 and CDR2 are GTSNPN and SVGIG (reference sequence). The CDR3 contains 13 residues. Produced via immunoSEQ multiplex PCR; TCRdb's table is partial and in-frame only. The table lists about 70,000 clones, around 88% of them singletons, with roughly 19% in the top ten. The TCR originated in a woman at least 80 years old with acute or convalescent COVID-19. The genes are TRBV30 and TRBJ1-2; 7 bases are a match to TRBD1. The sample consisted of peripheral blood. CDR3 sequence: CAWSGTGLGGYTF. In nucleotides, the CDR3 is TGTGCCTGGAGTGGGACAGGATTAGGAGGCTACACCTTC. Together with reference TRBV30 and TRBJ1-2, the CDR3 gives the full variable domain: SQTIHQWPATLVQPVGSPLSLECTVEGTSNPNLYWYRQAAGRGLQLLFYSVGIGQISSEVPQNLSASRPQDRQFILSSKKLLLSDSGFYLCAWSGTGLGGYTFGSGTRLTVV.